Listed here is a single TCR beta chain. Its antigen is currently unknown. These data originate in a study of shared clonotypes between healthy human individuals. Points from the study as a whole: Only blood underwent sampling, and tissue repertoires likely differ.

This table comes from immunoSEQ multiplex PCR, and its TCRdb copy is limited to in-frame clones, with some not included. The sample has 75,000 to 100,000 clones; less than 60% are singletons. All donors were Caucasian adults living in Nashville, Tennessee. The CDR3 is made up of 14 amino acids. Germline CDR1 SQVTM, CDR2 ANQGSEA. This sequence was found in a woman aged 40 to 50 in good health. Some clones in this sample may be carry-over from other donors' samples. Material: PBMCs. The rearrangement uses TRBV29-1 and TRBJ2-5; D may be TRBD1 or TRBD2 (5 bases each). Matching the DNA end better, TRBJ2-7 makes the J call doubtful. The DNA of the CDR3 is TGCAGCGTTGAAGATGGGAGACAGAGCTACGAGCAGTACTTC. As protein: CSVEDGRQSYEQYF.